This TCR beta chain was profiled in a study of metastatic and nonmetastatic thyroid tumors. This clone was recorded many times. No patient received treatment before thyroid surgery. The CDR3 sequence is 19 residues long. Germline V gene data show CDR1 as KGHSH and CDR2 as LQKENI. V was pared by 1 base and J by 0 bases, with 18 bases between. TCRdb re-clonotyped the PCR reads via MiXCR. This sample has 20,000 to 25,000 clones, with 20% found just once. Sequenced sample: blood. This chain joins TRBV18 and TRBJ2-2; possible D gene TRBD2, 6 bases. This sequence originates from a female donor with papillary thyroid cancer or a benign thyroid nodule (not recorded which). Some clones in this sample may be carry-over from other donors' samples. This CDR3 is CASSPRYSAGTSNTGELFF. CDR3 bases: TGTGCCAGCTCACCACGTTATTCGGCGGGAACTTCGAACACCGGGGAGCTGTTTTTT.